These 17 T cell receptor beta chains originate from one sample sequenced in a study of cytomegalovirus exposure and HLA in healthy donors. A multiplex PCR was run with 60 Vbeta primers and 13 Jbeta primers. The method was immunoSEQ multiplex PCR; TCRdb's version includes in-frame clones alone and lacks a portion of them. The sample data list about 190,000 clones. Sequences were obtained from PBMCs. The source of these receptors is a woman in her twenties or thirties in good health and CMV-seropositive.

CDR3 DNA sequence: TGCGCCAGCAGCCAAGAGGCGGGAGTCTCGCGCGAGCAGTACTTC. Translating gives CASSQEAGVSREQYF. The chain links TRBV4-3 to TRBJ2-7; 7 bases match TRBD2. The CDR3 is made up of 15 amino acids. V lost 0 bases, J lost 6 bases, and 8 bases stayed unmatched. Looked up from germline, CDR1 is LGHNA and CDR2 is YSLEER.

The chain has TRBV6-5 and TRBJ2-7; possible D gene TRBD1, 6 bases. The CDR3 sequence is 12 residues long. The germline CDR1 and CDR2 sequences are MNHEY and SVGAGI. V dropped 8 bases and J dropped 2 bases, with 10 bases sitting between them. The CDR3 spells CASRRGAYEQYF. The CDR3 nucleotides read TGTGCCAGCCGCAGGGGAGCCTACGAGCAGTACTTC.

This chain connects TRBV28 to TRBJ2-1; D may be TRBD1 (6 bases). This CDR3 spans 13 amino acids. Per the germline V gene, CDR1 is MDHEN and CDR2 is SYDVKM. Trimming removed 8 bases from V and 8 bases from J, with 16 bases in between. This chain's CDR3 is CASVIQQGYEQFF. The CDR3 nucleotides are TGTGCCAGCGTGATTCAACAGGGCTATGAGCAGTTCTTC.

The chain uses TRBV2 and TRBJ1-1; D may be TRBD1 (6 bases). Per germline, CDR1 SNHLY and CDR2 FYNNEI. The V and J ends lost 6 bases and 8 bases respectively, with 13 bases between them. The CDR3 totals 12 residues. CDR3 nucleotides: TGTGCCAGCAGGGAGACAGGATGGGAAGCTTTCTTT. It specifies CASRETGWEAFF.

V usage is TRBV12-5 and J usage is TRBJ2-5; 7 bases are shared with TRBD2. The V segment lost 3 bases and the J segment 5 bases; nucleotides outside the gene matches: 6. The CDR3 is 14 amino acids. Germline CDR1 reads LGHNT; CDR2 reads FRNRAP. CDR3 loop: CASGLETSWETQYF. CDR3 nucleotides: TGTGCTAGTGGTTTAGAGACTAGCTGGGAGACCCAGTACTTC.

This sequence joins TRBV15 and TRBJ2-3, with D maybe TRBD1 (6 bases). CDR3 length equals 15 residues. V was pared by 1 base and J by 3 bases, with 11 bases between. The germline gives CDR1 LNHNV, CDR2 YYDKDF (reference sequence). The CDR3 bases are TGTGCCACCAGCAGAGTCCCGACAGGAACAGATACGCAGTATTTT. Translated: CATSRVPTGTDTQYF.

The chain has TRBV7-2 and TRBJ2-3, with 9 positions matching TRBD1. Germline V gene data show CDR1 as SGHTA and CDR2 as FQGNSA. The length of the CDR3 is 16 residues. The trim removed 1 base at V and 5 bases at J, leaving 7 bases unmatched. The CDR3 sequence: CASSLGPGQGLDTQYF. CDR3 nucleotide sequence: TGTGCCAGCAGCTTAGGGCCGGGACAGGGCTTAGATACGCAGTATTTT.

The rearrangement links TRBV6-1 to TRBJ1-1, with 10 nucleotides matching TRBD1. V shed 4 bases, J shed 1 base, and the junction held 9 bases outside the gene matches. CDR1 is MNHNS and CDR2 is SASEGT in the germline V gene. The CDR3 totals 17 residues. CDR3 sequence reads: CASSATGGAGGNTEAFF. CDR3 nucleotides: TGTGCCAGCAGTGCGACAGGGGGCGCGGGTGGGAACACTGAAGCTTTCTTT.

V gene TRBV7-2 combines with J gene TRBJ2-7; 10 bases fit TRBD2. V gave up 3 bases and J gave up 4 bases; unmatched junction bases: 12. The CDR3 length is 17 residues. Germline CDR1 SGHTA, CDR2 FQGNSA. CDR3 protein: CASSFGLAGEAAYEQYF. In DNA form, the CDR3 reads TGTGCCAGCAGCTTCGGGCTAGCGGGAGAAGCCGCTTACGAGCAGTACTTC.

The chain joins TRBV28 to TRBJ1-1; maybe TRBD1 (5 bases). With 5 bases removed from V and 0 bases from J, the gap between germline ends came to 13 bases. The CDR3 loop spans 15 amino acids. Per the germline V gene, CDR1 is MDHEN and CDR2 is SYDVKM. The CDR3 region has the DNA TGTGCCAGCAGTATTCCCGGGGGAATGAACACTGAAGCTTTCTTT. Amino acids: CASSIPGGMNTEAFF.

The rearrangement uses TRBV2 and TRBJ2-1; TRBD1 aligns across 7 bases. Germline-derived CDR1 and CDR2 are SNHLY and FYNNEI. J lost 6 bases, V lost 4 bases, and 9 bases had no gene match. This CDR3 is built from 15 residues. DNA for the CDR3: TGTGCCAGCAGTGTGGGACAGTTGGGACCCAATGAGCAGTTCTTC. Translated: CASSVGQLGPNEQFF.

This CDR3 reads CASSFRGGNTIYF. In DNA, the CDR3 is TGTGCCAGCAGCTTTAGAGGCGGAAACACCATATATTTT. This chain connects TRBV5-5 to TRBJ1-3; D call uncertain. Germline loops: CDR1 SGHKS, CDR2 YYEKEE (reference sequence). The V gene lost 2 bases and the J gene lost 4 bases, with 7 bases spanning the gap. This CDR3 contains 13 residues.

CDR3 residues: CASSFGTSGYNEQFF. In DNA form, the CDR3 reads TGTGCCAGCAGTTTCGGGACTAGCGGCTACAATGAGCAGTTCTTC. The chain joins TRBV6-5 to TRBJ2-1, with TRBD2 matching over 11 bases. Germline lookup yields CDR1 MNHEY and CDR2 SVGAGI. The V gene end was trimmed by 4 bases and the J gene end by 3 bases; junction bases not matched to a gene: 2. This CDR3 spans 15 amino acids.

The genes are TRBV2 and TRBJ2-2; 7 nucleotides agree with TRBD2. Unmatched junction bases numbered 9, after V lost 4 bases and J lost 4 bases. Per germline, CDR1 SNHLY and CDR2 FYNNEI. The CDR3 is 16 residues long. The chain's CDR3 is CASSGGLAAPTGELFF. DNA for the CDR3: TGTGCCAGCAGTGGTGGGCTAGCGGCACCCACCGGGGAGCTGTTTTTT.

The V gene is TRBV7-2, the J gene TRBJ2-5; perhaps TRBD1 as D (6 bases). The CDR3 extends over 14 amino acids. Trimming left V 4 bases short and J 2 bases short, with 11 bases between. CDR1 is SGHTA, CDR2 FQGNSA, per germline. The CDR3 loop reads CASSYQDSQETQYF. The DNA of the CDR3 is TGTGCCAGCAGCTACCAGGACAGTCAAGAGACCCAGTACTTC. Full variable domain (missing parts from reference TRBV7-2 and TRBJ2-5): GAGVSQSPSNKVTEKGKDVELRCDPISGHTALYWYRQSLGQGLEFLIYFQGNSAPDKSGLPSDRFSAERTGGSVSTLTIQRTQQEDSAVYLCASSYQDSQETQYFGPGTRLLVL.

The rearrangement links TRBV27 to TRBJ1-1, with TRBD1 identical over 9 bases. Germline trimming cut 6 bases from V and 6 bases from J; bases unmatched to any gene: 8. Germline CDR1 and CDR2: MNHEY and SMNVEV (reference sequence). The CDR3 extends over 14 amino acids. CDR3 DNA: TGTGCCAGCAGCTCCGGGACAGGGAAGGCTGAAGCTTTCTTT. Amino acids: CASSSGTGKAEAFF.

This chain uses TRBV5-1 with TRBJ1-1; 9 nucleotides line up with TRBD1. This CDR3 comprises 15 residues. V lost 2 bases to trimming and J lost 6 bases; unmatched junction nucleotides: 8. The V gene's germline CDR1 is SGHRS and CDR2 YFSETQ. The CDR3 DNA reads as TGCGCCAGCAGCTTAGGGACAGGGAGAGAGTCTGAAGCTTTCTTT. This codes for CASSLGTGRESEAFF.